This T cell receptor (beta chain) is drawn from a study of T-cell reconstitution after alpha-beta-depleted transplantation in children. Study-wide findings and caveats: Alpha-beta T cells about two months after transplant reportedly derived from several hundred expanded graft clones.

This sample's TCRbeta library carried unique molecular identifier barcodes. One entry per CDR3 protein, called by TCRdb with MiXCR from the PCR reads. This table has almost 250,000 distinct CDR3 sequences, around 25% appearing once. This clonotype appeared many times. No antigen is known for it. V gave up 3 bases and J gave up 4 bases; unmatched junction bases: 4. The length of the CDR3 is 14 residues. This chain uses TRBV12-3 or TRBV12-4 with TRBJ2-7, with 9 bases matching TRBD1. The sequences come from PBMCs, collected before TCRalphabeta/CD19-depleted stem cell transplant. The receptor comes from a girl aged 2-9 years with Fanconi anemia, due to receive a stem cell transplant. The CDR3 reads CASSFRDRAYEQYF. The CDR3 DNA reads as TGTGCCAGCAGTTTCCGGGACAGGGCGTACGAGCAGTACTTC.